A selection of T cell receptor beta chains follows, all from one sample in a study of blood T cell repertoires in COVID-19. Using immunoSEQ multiplex PCR, the repertoire was profiled, and TCRdb retains in-frame clones only, with some absent. The sample consists of under 300,000 clones, roughly 86% of them appearing once. Specimen: peripheral blood. These receptors all come from a woman in her 70s with active or convalescent COVID-19. Each CDR3 is given with its conserved first and last residue. A D gene is named only where the DNA matches it firmly. The size field is filled for only some rows; it gives once, few, many or a size class.

. | TRBJ2-2 | TRBV6-6 | TRBD2 | CASSRLGGGYTGELFF | TGTGCCAGCAGTCGTCTCGGCGGGGGGTATACCGGGGAGCTGTTTTTT
. | TRBJ2-7 | TRBV4-3 | TRBD2 | CASSQAVAGGPIGQEQYF | TGCGCCAGCAGCCAGGCTGTAGCGGGGGGGCCGATCGGACAGGAGCAGTACTTC
. | TRBJ1-4 | TRBV15 | TRBD1 | CATSRDVPGTENEKLFF | TGTGCCACCAGCAGAGACGTACCCGGGACAGAGAATGAAAAACTGTTTTTT
few | TRBJ1-2 | TRBV14 | TRBD1 | CASTDRGSTYGYTF | TGTGCCAGTACGGACAGGGGCTCTACCTATGGCTACACCTTC
. | TRBJ2-1 | TRBV4-3 | . | CASSQDARDSYNEQFF | TGCGCCAGCAGCCAAGATGCTCGGGACTCCTACAATGAGCAGTTCTTC
. | TRBJ1-5 | TRBV20-1 | . | CSASSGLNQPQHF | TGCAGTGCTAGTTCAGGGCTCAATCAGCCCCAGCATTTT
. | TRBJ1-2 | TRBV6-5 | TRBD1 | CASSYTPGQGNGYTF | TGTGCCAGCAGTTACACACCGGGACAGGGGAATGGCTACACCTTC
. | TRBJ1-1 | TRBV18 | . | CASSPAGTNLEAFF | TGTGCCAGCTCTCCCGCCGGGACAAACCTTGAAGCTTTCTTT
. | TRBJ2-1 | TRBV14 | . | CASSQTVYNEQFF | TGTGCCAGCAGCCAAACGGTTTACAATGAGCAGTTCTTC
. | TRBJ2-4 | TRBV16 | TRBD1 | CASSQPTGAKNIQYF | TGTGCCAGCAGCCAACCCACAGGGGCAAAAAACATTCAGTACTTC
. | TRBJ1-3 | TRBV5-1 | TRBD1 | CASSLSPGGFSGNTIYF | TGCGCCAGCAGCTTGAGTCCAGGGGGATTCTCTGGAAACACCATATATTTT
. | TRBJ1-2 | TRBV5-1 | . | CASSLVLGPQDINGYTF | TGCGCCAGCAGCTTGGTTTTAGGCCCACAGGATATTAATGGCTACACCTTC
once | TRBJ1-1 | TRBV4-3 | . | CASSQGLSIPEAFF | TGCGCCAGCAGCCAAGGACTAAGTATCCCTGAAGCTTTCTTT
. | TRBJ2-1 | TRBV29-1 | . | CSARLEPEQFF | TGCAGCGCCCGACTCGAGCCAGAGCAGTTCTTC